This TCR beta chain was identified during a study of regulatory T cells in long-lasting Graves disease. The study's findings and limits: Persistent patients shared more public clonotypes (2,741) than newly diagnosed patients (about 1,000).

Described time point: persistent/refractory GD, antithyroid drugs over 5 years with positive TRAb. RNA from PBMCs was the source of the TCR library. TCR beta libraries were built with iRepertoire HTBI primers and Arm-PCR of CDR3 regions. TCRdb reprocessed the multiplex PCR reads via MiXCR and lists one record per CDR3 protein. The repertoire has a few hundred thousand distinct CDR3 sequences, roughly 23% of them found once; the top ten carry around 30%. This CDR3 contains 14 residues. Germline V lookup: CDR1 LNHNV, CDR2 YYDKDF (reference sequence). With 0 bases removed from V and 10 bases from J, the gap between germline ends came to 13 bases. This clonotype showed up just a few times. Its antigen is undetermined.

The sample here was peripheral blood mononuclear cells (PBMCs), taken when the disease was refractory, from a patient treated with antithyroid drugs. This TCR derives from a woman aged 40 to 49 with Graves disease. V and J are TRBV15 and TRBJ2-1, with D unclear. CDR3 loop: CATSRDGLSSEQFF. The CDR3 DNA sequence: TGTGCCACCAGCAGAGATGGGCTATCAAGCGAGCAGTTCTTC.